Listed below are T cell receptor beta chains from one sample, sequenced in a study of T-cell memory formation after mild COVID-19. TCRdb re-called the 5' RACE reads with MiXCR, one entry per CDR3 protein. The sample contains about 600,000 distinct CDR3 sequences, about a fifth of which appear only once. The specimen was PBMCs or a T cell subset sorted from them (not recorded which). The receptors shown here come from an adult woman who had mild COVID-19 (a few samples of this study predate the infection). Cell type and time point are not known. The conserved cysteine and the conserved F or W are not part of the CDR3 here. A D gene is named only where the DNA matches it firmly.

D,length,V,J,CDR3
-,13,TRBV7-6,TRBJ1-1,ASSLALGGGTEAF
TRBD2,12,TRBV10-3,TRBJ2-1,AISGTSDSNEQF
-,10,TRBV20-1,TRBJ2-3,SVRGLTDTQY
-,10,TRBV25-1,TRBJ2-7,ASSERSYEQY
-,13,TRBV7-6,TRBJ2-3,ASSLGGGTTDTQY
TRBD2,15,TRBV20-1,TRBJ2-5,SASRFRTSGSQETQY
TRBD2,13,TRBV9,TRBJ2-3,ASGTSGRSTDTQY
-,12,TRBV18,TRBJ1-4,ASSSRTRDEKLF
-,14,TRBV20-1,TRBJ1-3,SASLLGGVGGNTIY
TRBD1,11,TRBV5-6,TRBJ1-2,ASSFTTGAGYT
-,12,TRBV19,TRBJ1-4,ASSMLQGDEKLF
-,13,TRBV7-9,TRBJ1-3,ASTPLGGSGNTIY
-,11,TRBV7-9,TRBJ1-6,ASSDGYNSPLH
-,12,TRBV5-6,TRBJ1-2,ASTLWGVNYGYT
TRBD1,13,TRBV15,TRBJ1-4,ATSREDRFDEKLF
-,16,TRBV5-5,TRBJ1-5,ASSLRPAMGPGDQPQH
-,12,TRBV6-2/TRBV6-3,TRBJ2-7,ASSQGPSSYEQY
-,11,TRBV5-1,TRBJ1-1,ASSQMRRTEAF
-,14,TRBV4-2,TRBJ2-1,ASSQVGRSLYNEQF
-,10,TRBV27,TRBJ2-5,ASSVPGETQY
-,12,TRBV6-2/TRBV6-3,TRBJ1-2,ASTFSRTNYGYT
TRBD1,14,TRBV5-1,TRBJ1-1,ASSLGGAGGNTEAF